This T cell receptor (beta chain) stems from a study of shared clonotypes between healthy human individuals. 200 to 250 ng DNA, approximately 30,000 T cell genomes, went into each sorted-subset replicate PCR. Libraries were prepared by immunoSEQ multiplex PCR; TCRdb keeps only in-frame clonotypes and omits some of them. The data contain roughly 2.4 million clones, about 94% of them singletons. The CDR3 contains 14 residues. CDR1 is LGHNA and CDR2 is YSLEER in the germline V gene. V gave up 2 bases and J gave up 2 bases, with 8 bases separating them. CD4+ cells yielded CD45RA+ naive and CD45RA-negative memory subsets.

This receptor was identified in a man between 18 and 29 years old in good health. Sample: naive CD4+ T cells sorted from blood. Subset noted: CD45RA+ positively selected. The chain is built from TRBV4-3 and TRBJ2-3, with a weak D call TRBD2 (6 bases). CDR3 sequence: CASSQTSPTDTQYF. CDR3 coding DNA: TGCGCCAGCAGCCAAACTAGCCCCACAGATACGCAGTATTTT.